This T cell receptor beta chain was recovered during a study of CD8+ T cells in alopecia areata. V gave up 0 bases and J gave up 3 bases, with 14 bases separating them. CDR3 length: 16 amino acids. Germline V CDR1 and CDR2: LNHNV, YYDKDF (reference sequence). This clone was observed a few times. Noted treatment: oral pan-JAK inhibitor, 5-10 mg twice daily. The authors extracted RNA and reverse transcribed it into cDNA as the sequencing template. Produced via immunoSEQ multiplex PCR; TCRdb's table is partial and in-frame only. Among roughly 180,000 clones listed, roughly 50% were seen once. This clonotype was sampled from a human donor with alopecia areata. This sample comprised CD8+ T cells sorted from blood, obtained at week 24, from a patient treated with tofacitinib. V usage is TRBV15 and J usage is TRBJ1-1, with D perhaps TRBD1 (6 bases). CDR3 bases: TGTGCCACCAGCAGAGATTCGCCGACAGGTTACACTGAAGCTTTCTTT. Its translation: CATSRDSPTGYTEAFF.